This passage covers 18 T cell receptor beta chains from one sample sequenced in a study of cytomegalovirus exposure and HLA in healthy donors. Assay used: immunoSEQ multiplex PCR; TCRdb lists only in-frame clones, some missing. The table lists a few hundred thousand clones, about nine tenths of them singletons. What was sequenced was PBMCs. The receptor source for this set is a woman aged 18-30 years in good health and CMV-seronegative.

This chain joins TRBV5-1 and TRBJ1-4; the D gene is possibly TRBD1 (5 bases). The V end lost 0 bases, the J end lost 5 bases, and 17 bases lay between the germline ends. From germline, CDR1 is SGHRS and CDR2 YFSETQ. This CDR3 spans 17 amino acids. The CDR3 is CASSLGFSRGRNEKLFF. Written as DNA, the CDR3 is TGCGCCAGCAGCTTGGGCTTCTCCCGGGGGAGGAATGAAAAACTGTTTTTT.

V is TRBV19 and J is TRBJ1-2; D ambiguous. V lost 6 bases, J lost 4 bases, and 18 bases lay in between. This CDR3 is 15 amino acids long. Germline assignment: CDR1 LNHDA and CDR2 SQIVND (reference sequence). The CDR3 sequence: CASRVGTSEGYGYTF. The CDR3 region has the DNA TGTGCCAGTAGAGTAGGCACTTCTGAGGGCTATGGCTACACCTTC.

The CDR3 spells CASSLAGRVGQPQHF. Here the CDR3 DNA reads TGCGCCAGCAGCTTGGCCGGCAGGGTCGGCCAGCCCCAGCATTTT. The V call is TRBV5-1, the J call TRBJ1-5; tentatively, D is TRBD1 (5 bases). The germline CDR1 and CDR2 sequences are SGHRS and YFSETQ. This CDR3 is built from 15 residues. V lost 0 bases to trimming and J lost 7 bases, with 14 bases between them.

V usage is TRBV7-2 and J usage is TRBJ2-2, with TRBD2 matching over 7 bases. Germline V gives CDR1 SGHTA, CDR2 FQGNSA. The CDR3 is made up of 14 amino acids. The J segment lost 6 bases and the V segment lost 10 bases, leaving 11 bases of the junction unmatched. The CDR3 reads CATQNTGGAGELFF. For the CDR3, the DNA is TGTGCCACCCAAAATACGGGGGGTGCCGGGGAGCTGTTTTTT.

The gene calls are TRBV5-6 and TRBJ1-5; the D is unclear. CDR1 is SGHDT and CDR2 is YYEEEE in the germline V gene. The V and J ends lost 0 bases and 0 bases respectively, with 7 bases between them. CDR3 size: 15 residues. In DNA form, the CDR3 reads TGTGCCAGCAGCTTGGGGCCGGGTAGCAATCAGCCCCAGCATTTT. Translating it yields CASSLGPGSNQPQHF.

V and J are TRBV19 and TRBJ1-5; a weak D match, TRBD1 (5 bases). With 6 bases removed from V and 0 bases from J, the gap between germline ends came to 15 bases. Germline V CDR1 and CDR2: LNHDA, SQIVND (reference sequence). This CDR3 comprises 16 residues. CDR3 in amino acids: CASSITQDYSNQPQHF. The CDR3 DNA reads TGTGCCAGTAGCATTACACAGGATTATAGCAATCAGCCCCAGCATTTT.

This chain connects TRBV7-2 to TRBJ2-7; the D is unclear. Germline V gene data show CDR1 as SGHTA and CDR2 as FQGNSA. The CDR3 length is 13 residues. Trimming left V 6 bases short and J 4 bases short, with 13 bases between. Here the CDR3 reads CASSYNSLYEQYF. The DNA for the CDR3 is TGTGCCAGCAGTTACAACAGCCTTTACGAGCAGTACTTC. Combining the CDR3 with reference TRBV7-2 and TRBJ2-7 gives the whole variable domain GAGVSQSPSNKVTEKGKDVELRCDPISGHTALYWYRQSLGQGLEFLIYFQGNSAPDKSGLPSDRFSAERTGGSVSTLTIQRTQQEDSAVYLCASSYNSLYEQYFGPGTRLTVT.

This chain connects TRBV6-1 to TRBJ2-1; 10 nucleotides agree with TRBD1. Germline CDR1 and CDR2: MNHNS and SASEGT. The junction had 9 bases not matched to a gene; V was cut back by 2 bases and J by 8 bases. CDR3 length: 16 amino acids. As DNA, the CDR3 is TGTGCCAGCAGTGAAACCGGGACAGGGGTTATGGATGAGCAGTTCTTC. Its translation is CASSETGTGVMDEQFF.

This clone was counted only a few times. This sequence joins TRBV18 and TRBJ2-7; 14 bases align to TRBD2. The CDR3 is 15 amino acids. V lost 4 bases and J lost 5; bases outside the gene matches: 4. CDR1 and CDR2 from the germline V gene are KGHSH and LQKENI. The CDR3 sequence: CASSLGLAGDHEQYF. The DNA of the CDR3 is TGTGCCAGCTCACTGGGACTAGCGGGAGACCACGAGCAGTACTTC.

The rearrangement uses TRBV28 and TRBJ2-7; TRBD1 matches at 10 bases. Per germline, CDR1 MDHEN and CDR2 SYDVKM. The V and J ends lost 7 bases and 5 bases, in that order; junction bases with no gene match: 8. CDR3 length: 14 residues. In DNA form, the CDR3 reads TGTGCCAGCAAGATGGGACAGGGGATTCACGAGCAGTACTTC. As protein: CASKMGQGIHEQYF.

The V gene is TRBV6-5, the J gene TRBJ2-3; no firm D call. The CDR3 is made up of 14 amino acids. Trimming pared 0 bases from V and 4 bases from J, leaving 8 bases between. CDR1 MNHEY and CDR2 SVGAGI come from the germline V gene. CDR3 region: CASSYSPEADTQYF. The CDR3 DNA sequence: TGTGCCAGCAGTTACTCCCCCGAGGCAGATACGCAGTATTTT.

The gene calls are TRBV7-6 and TRBJ1-4; 9 bases map to TRBD1. CDR3 length equals 14 residues. The trim removed 6 bases at V and 6 bases at J, leaving 5 bases unmatched. Per germline, CDR1 SGHVS and CDR2 FNYEAQ. DNA for the CDR3: TGTGCCAGCAGTCTACAGGGGGCGCATGAAAAACTGTTTTTT. Amino acid sequence: CASSLQGAHEKLFF.

The V and J genes are TRBV6-1 and TRBJ2-1; D is undetermined. The CDR3 covers 14 residues. The germline V gene has CDR1 MNHNS and CDR2 SASEGT. V was pared by 5 bases and J by 0 bases, with 8 bases between. CDR3: CASSPSSSYNEQFF. The CDR3, as DNA: TGTGCCAGCAGTCCTTCCAGCTCCTACAATGAGCAGTTCTTC.

The chain employs TRBV4-3 and TRBJ2-1, with TRBD2 matching 16 bases. V trimming: 4 bases; J trimming: 2 bases; junction bases outside the gene matches: 5. The CDR3 consists of 18 residues. In germline, CDR1 is LGHNA, CDR2 YSLEER. This CDR3 is CASSPGTSGRAPYNEQFF. For the CDR3, the DNA is TGCGCCAGCAGCCCCGGGACTAGCGGGAGGGCCCCCTACAATGAGCAGTTCTTC.

The CDR3 is CASSPGGGPYEQYF. The CDR3 DNA sequence: TGTGCCAGCAGCCCGGGGGGAGGGCCCTACGAGCAGTACTTC. The chain uses TRBV9 and TRBJ2-7; TRBD2 matches at 7 bases. The germline CDR1 and CDR2 sequences are SGDLS and YYNGEE. This CDR3 has 14 residues. The V gene end was trimmed by 4 bases and the J gene end by 2 bases; junction bases not matched to a gene: 6.

This clone was seen just once. The chain joins TRBV18 to TRBJ2-1; TRBD1 matches 7 bases. From germline, CDR1 is KGHSH and CDR2 LQKENI. Unmatched junction bases numbered 2, after V lost 3 bases and J lost 0 bases. The CDR3 loop spans 15 amino acids. CDR3 DNA sequence: TGTGCCAGCTCACCGGGACAGAGCTCCTACAATGAGCAGTTCTTC. The encoded protein is CASSPGQSSYNEQFF.

The chain combines TRBV6-6 with TRBJ1-5; tentative D call: TRBD1 (5 bases). With 2 bases removed from V and 6 bases from J, the gap between germline ends came to 11 bases. This CDR3 comprises 14 residues. From germline, CDR1 is MNHNY and CDR2 SVGAGI (reference sequence). CDR3 sequence reads: CASSYRGGGQPQHF. The CDR3 DNA is TGTGCCAGCAGTTACCGGGGCGGGGGTCAGCCCCAGCATTTT.

This chain connects TRBV5-1 to TRBJ1-2, with TRBD1 matching 7 bases. V was clipped by 4 bases and J by 7 bases; unmatched bases: 10. The germline V gene encodes CDR1 SGHRS and CDR2 YFSETQ. The CDR3 covers 14 residues. DNA for the CDR3: TGCGCCAGCAGCCACCCCGACAGGGCTTCTGGCTACACCTTC. Residues: CASSHPDRASGYTF. Filled out from reference TRBV5-1 and TRBJ1-2, the complete variable domain reads KAGVTQTPRYLIKTRGQQVTLSCSPISGHRSVSWYQQTPGQGLQFLFEYFSETQRNKGNFPGRFSGRQFSNSRSEMNVSTLELGDSALYLCASSHPDRASGYTFGSGTRLTVV.